This TCR beta chain was profiled in a study of radiotherapy plus CTLA-4 blockade in lung cancer (dated by TCRdb to 2017 to 2018). For the wider study: Objective responses were observed in 18% of enrolled patients, and disease control was achieved in around 30%. Summary of the overall study and its limitations: The strongest predictors of response, as reported, were early dynamic changes in blood T cell clones along with a rise in serum interferon-beta after radiation. After treatment with radiotherapy and ipilimumab, TCR clones that originated in tumors expanded in peripheral blood.

This clone was seen just once. It lacks a known antigen. No much larger clone is present one base from it, and per-base qualities are unavailable. Focal radiation therapy combined with CTLA-4 blockade (ipilimumab) was tested in patients with chemo-refractory metastatic non-small-cell lung cancer. The V and J ends are trimmed by 2 bases and 3 bases, leaving 8 bases between them. Its CDR3 holds 13 amino acids, cysteine through phenylalanine. The retained sequence is limited to the CDR3, 39 bases, with the frame set at the first base. Via the germline V gene (reference sequence), CDR1 is GTSNPN and CDR2 SVGIG. The protocol used for the library was the immunoSEQ multiplex PCR assay. The clones in this table, taken by TCRdb from immuneACCESS, are in-frame only. Not every clone is retained; where verified, under half of the shortfall comes from an unresolved V gene, and the cause of the rest is unknown. The sample has 35,000 to 40,000 clones on record, roughly 72% of them singletons. The ten biggest clones cover 11% of the sample.

The TCR comes from a human donor with non-small cell lung cancer who had stable disease on radiotherapy plus ipilimumab. Sample: peripheral blood, taken from a patient treated with radiotherapy plus ipilimumab. The chain uses TRBV30 and TRBJ1-5; no D gene is confidently identified. The CDR3: CAWSPGYNQPQHF. DNA sequence: TGTGCCTGGAGTCCAGGATACAATCAGCCCCAGCATTTT.